The clone carrying this TCR beta chain was recorded only once. Per the authors' pipeline: The assay estimated nucleated cells by amplifying reference gene primers. Data came from immunoSEQ multiplex PCR; TCRdb stores just in-frame clones and leaves some out. Clone size and V and J calls were adopted from that table, with D and trimming inferred from the DNA. The data show fewer than 150,000 clones, with 88% seen just once and about 1% held by the top ten. V lost 6 bases, J lost 3 bases, and 20 bases lay in between. Germline CDR1 reads MNHEY; CDR2 reads SMNVEV (reference sequence). The CDR3 spans 16 residues. This sample was taken from a study of blood T cell repertoires in COVID-19. Across the whole study: T cells, B-cell-depleted T cells, or PBMCs supplied cDNA or gDNA.

The clonotype comes from a woman in her forties or fifties with active or convalescent COVID-19. The sequencing input was peripheral blood. The chain employs TRBV27 and TRBJ1-2; TRBD1 is a possible D gene (6 bases). Here the CDR3 DNA reads TGTGCCAGCAGCGCAGGGGTTTGGGCGGGTGACTATGGCTACACCTTC. Translated: CASSAGVWAGDYGYTF.